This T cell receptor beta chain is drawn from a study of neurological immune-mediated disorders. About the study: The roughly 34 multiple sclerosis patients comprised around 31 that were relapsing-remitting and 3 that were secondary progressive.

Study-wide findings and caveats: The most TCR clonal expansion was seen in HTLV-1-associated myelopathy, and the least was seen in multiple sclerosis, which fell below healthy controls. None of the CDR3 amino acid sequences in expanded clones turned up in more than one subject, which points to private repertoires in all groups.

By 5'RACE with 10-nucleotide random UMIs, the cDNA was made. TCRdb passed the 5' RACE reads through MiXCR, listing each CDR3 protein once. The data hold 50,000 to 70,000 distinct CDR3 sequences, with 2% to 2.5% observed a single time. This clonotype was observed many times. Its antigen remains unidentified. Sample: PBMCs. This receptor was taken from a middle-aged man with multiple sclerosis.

The CDR3 loop reads CASSLDGERAQYF. CDR3 sequence (DNA): TGCGCCAGCAGCTTGGACGGGGAAAGGGCCCAGTACTTC. The V call is TRBV5-1, the J call TRBJ2-5; a possible D gene is TRBD2 (5 bases). The CDR3 is 13 residues long. Germline assignment: CDR1 SGHRS and CDR2 YFSETQ. Trimming took 0 bases from V and 9 from J, leaving 12 bases between them.